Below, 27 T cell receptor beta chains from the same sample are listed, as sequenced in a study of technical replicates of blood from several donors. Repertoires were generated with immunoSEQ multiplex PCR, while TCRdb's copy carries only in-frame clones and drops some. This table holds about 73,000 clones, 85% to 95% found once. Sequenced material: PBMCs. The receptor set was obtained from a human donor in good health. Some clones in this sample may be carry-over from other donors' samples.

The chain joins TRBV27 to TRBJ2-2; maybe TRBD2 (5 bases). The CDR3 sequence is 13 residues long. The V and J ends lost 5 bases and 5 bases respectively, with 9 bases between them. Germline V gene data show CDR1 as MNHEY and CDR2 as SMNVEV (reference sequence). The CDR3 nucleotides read TGTGCCAGCAGTAAAACTAGGACCGGGGAGCTGTTTTTT. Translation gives CASSKTRTGELFF.

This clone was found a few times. The CDR3 sequence is CASSFVTVNTEAFF. In nucleotides, the CDR3 is TGTGCCAGCAGCTTTGTAACAGTGAACACTGAAGCTTTCTTT. V and J are TRBV7-3 and TRBJ1-1; D not certain. V lost 3 bases, J lost 0 bases, and 8 bases lay in between. CDR1 SGHTA and CDR2 FQGTGA come from the germline V gene. The CDR3 loop spans 14 amino acids.

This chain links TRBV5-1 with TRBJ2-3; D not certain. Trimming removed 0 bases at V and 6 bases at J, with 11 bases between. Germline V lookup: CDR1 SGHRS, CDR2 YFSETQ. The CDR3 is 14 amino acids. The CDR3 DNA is TGCGCCAGCAGCTTGGTCCTCTCCTTGGATACGCAGTATTTT. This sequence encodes CASSLVLSLDTQYF.

CDR3 sequence: CASSIDRSPSQPQHF. The CDR3 bases are TGTGCCAGTAGTATAGACCGCTCGCCAAGCCAGCCCCAGCATTTT. The chain is built from TRBV19 and TRBJ1-5; D is uncertain. V shed 0 bases and J shed 7 bases, with 13 bases lying between them. The CDR3 runs 15 residues. Germline V CDR1 and CDR2: LNHDA, SQIVND (reference sequence).

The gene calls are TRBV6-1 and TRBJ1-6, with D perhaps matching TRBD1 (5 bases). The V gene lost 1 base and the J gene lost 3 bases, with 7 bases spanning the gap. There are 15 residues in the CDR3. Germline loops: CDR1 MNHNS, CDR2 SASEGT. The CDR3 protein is CASSEGGYYNSPLHF. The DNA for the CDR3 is TGTGCCAGCAGTGAAGGGGGCTACTATAATTCACCCCTCCACTTT.

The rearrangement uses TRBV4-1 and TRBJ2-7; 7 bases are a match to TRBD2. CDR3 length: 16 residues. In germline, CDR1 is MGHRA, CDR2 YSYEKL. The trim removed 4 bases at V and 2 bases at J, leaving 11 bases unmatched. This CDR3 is CASSPHESGVAYEQYF. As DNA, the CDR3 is TGCGCCAGCAGCCCGCACGAAAGCGGGGTCGCCTACGAGCAGTACTTC.

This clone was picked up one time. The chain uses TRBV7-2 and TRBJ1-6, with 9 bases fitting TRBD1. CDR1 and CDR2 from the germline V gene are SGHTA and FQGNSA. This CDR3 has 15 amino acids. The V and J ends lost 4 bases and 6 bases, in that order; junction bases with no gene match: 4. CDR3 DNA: TGTGCCAGCAGCTCCGGACAGGGGCCTAATTCACCCCTCCACTTT. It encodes CASSSGQGPNSPLHF.

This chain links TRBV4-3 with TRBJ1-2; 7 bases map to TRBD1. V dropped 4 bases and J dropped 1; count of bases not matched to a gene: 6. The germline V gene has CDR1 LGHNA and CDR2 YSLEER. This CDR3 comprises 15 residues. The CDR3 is CASSRNRDSNYGYTF. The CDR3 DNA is TGCGCCAGCAGCCGAAACCGGGACAGTAACTATGGCTACACCTTC.

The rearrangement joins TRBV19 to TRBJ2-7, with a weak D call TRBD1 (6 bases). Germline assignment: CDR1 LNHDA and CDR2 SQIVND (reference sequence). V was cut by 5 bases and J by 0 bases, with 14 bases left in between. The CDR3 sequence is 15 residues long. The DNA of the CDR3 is TGTGCCAGTAGTGAGGGACAAACCAGCTCCTACGAGCAGTACTTC. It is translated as CASSEGQTSSYEQYF.

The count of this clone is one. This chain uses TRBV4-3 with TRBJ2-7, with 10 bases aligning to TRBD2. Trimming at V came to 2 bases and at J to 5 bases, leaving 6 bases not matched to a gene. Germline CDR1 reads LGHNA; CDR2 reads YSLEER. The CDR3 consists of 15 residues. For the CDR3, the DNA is TGCGCCAGCAGCCAAAATCTAGCGGGGGTGGACGAGCAGTACTTC. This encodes CASSQNLAGVDEQYF.

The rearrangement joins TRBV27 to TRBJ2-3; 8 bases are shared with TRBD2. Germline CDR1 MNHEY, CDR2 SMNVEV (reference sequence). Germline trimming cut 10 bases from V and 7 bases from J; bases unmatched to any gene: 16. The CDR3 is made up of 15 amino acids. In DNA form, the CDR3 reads TGTGCCACCTCCGCGTCGGCGGGGGGAAAATATACGCAGTATTTT. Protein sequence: CATSASAGGKYTQYF.

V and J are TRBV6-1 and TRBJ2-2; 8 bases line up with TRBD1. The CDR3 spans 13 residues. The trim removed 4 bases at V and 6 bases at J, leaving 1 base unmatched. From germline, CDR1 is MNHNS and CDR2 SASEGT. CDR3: CASSGTGSGELFF. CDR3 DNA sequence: TGTGCCAGCAGTGGGACAGGGTCCGGGGAGCTGTTTTTT.

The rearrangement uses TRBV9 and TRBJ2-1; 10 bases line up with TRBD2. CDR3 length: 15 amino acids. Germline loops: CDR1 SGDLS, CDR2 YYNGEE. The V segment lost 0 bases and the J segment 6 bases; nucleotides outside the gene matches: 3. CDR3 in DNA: TGTGCCAGCAGCGTAGATAGCGGGGGGTTCAATGAGCAGTTCTTC. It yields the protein CASSVDSGGFNEQFF. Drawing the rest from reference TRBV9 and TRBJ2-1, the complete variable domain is DSGVTQTPKHLITATGQRVTLRCSPRSGDLSVYWYQQSLDQGLQFLIQYYNGEERAKGNILERFSAQQFPDLHSELNLSSLELGDSALYFCASSVDSGGFNEQFFGPGTRLTVL.

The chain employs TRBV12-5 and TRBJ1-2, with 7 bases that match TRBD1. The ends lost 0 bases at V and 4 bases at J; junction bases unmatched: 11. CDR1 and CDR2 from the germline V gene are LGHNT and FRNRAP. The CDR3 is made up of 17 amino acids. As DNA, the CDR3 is TGTGCTAGTGGTTTGGTAATTGGGACAGCGGAGGGCTATGGCTACACCTTC. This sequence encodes CASGLVIGTAEGYGYTF.

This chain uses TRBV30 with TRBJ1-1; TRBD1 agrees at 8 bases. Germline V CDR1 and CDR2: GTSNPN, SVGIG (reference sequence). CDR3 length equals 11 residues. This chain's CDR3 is CAKDRDPEAFF. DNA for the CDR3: TGTGCAAAGGACAGGGATCCTGAAGCTTTCTTT.

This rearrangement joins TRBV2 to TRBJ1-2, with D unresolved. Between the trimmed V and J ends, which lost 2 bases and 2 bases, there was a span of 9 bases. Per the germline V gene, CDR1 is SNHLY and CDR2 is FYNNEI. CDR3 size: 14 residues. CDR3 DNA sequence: TGTGCCAGCAGTGAAAGCGGCACGAACTATGGCTACACCTTC. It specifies CASSESGTNYGYTF.

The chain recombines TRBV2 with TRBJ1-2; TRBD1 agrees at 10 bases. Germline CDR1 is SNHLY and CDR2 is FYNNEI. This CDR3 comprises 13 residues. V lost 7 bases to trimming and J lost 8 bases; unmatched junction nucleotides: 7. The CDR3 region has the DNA TGTGCCAGCATGGAGACAGGGGGCTACGGCTACACCTTC. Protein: CASMETGGYGYTF.

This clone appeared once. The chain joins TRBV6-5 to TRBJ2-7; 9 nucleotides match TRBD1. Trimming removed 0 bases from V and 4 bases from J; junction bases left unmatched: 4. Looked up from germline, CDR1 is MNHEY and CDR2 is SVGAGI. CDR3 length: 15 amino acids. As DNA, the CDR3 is TGTGCCAGCAGTTACTCGGGACAGGGTACTTACGAGCAGTACTTC. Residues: CASSYSGQGTYEQYF.

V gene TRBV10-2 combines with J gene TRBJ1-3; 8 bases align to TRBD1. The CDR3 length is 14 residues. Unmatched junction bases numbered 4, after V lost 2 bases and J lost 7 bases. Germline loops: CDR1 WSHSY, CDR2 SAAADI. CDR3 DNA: TGCGCCAGCAGTGAGGGACAGGGAAGGAACACCATATATTTT. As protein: CASSEGQGRNTIYF.

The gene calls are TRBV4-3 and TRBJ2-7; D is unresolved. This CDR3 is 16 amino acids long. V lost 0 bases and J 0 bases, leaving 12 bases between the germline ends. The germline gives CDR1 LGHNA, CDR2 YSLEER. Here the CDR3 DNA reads TGCGCCAGCAGCCAAGATGGCCGCCACCCCTCCTACGAGCAGTACTTC. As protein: CASSQDGRHPSYEQYF.

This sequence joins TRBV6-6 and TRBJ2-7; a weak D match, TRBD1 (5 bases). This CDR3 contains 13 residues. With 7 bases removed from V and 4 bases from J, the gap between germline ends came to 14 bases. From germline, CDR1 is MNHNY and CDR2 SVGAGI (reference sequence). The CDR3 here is CASNSGRAYEQYF. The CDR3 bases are TGTGCCAGCAACTCGGGCAGGGCGTACGAGCAGTACTTC.

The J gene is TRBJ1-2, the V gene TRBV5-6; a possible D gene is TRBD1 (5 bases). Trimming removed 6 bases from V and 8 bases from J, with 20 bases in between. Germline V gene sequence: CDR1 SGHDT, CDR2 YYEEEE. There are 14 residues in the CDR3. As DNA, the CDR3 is TGTGCCAGCACCCCCGGGGGGGGGTCGCGGGGCTACACCTTC. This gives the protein CASTPGGGSRGYTF.

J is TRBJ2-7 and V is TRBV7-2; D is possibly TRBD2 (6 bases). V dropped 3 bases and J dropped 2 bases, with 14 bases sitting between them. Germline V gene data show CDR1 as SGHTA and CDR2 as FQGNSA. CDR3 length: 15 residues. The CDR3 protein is CASSFSGPSPYEQYF. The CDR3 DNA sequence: TGTGCCAGCAGCTTTAGCGGTCCAAGTCCCTACGAGCAGTACTTC.

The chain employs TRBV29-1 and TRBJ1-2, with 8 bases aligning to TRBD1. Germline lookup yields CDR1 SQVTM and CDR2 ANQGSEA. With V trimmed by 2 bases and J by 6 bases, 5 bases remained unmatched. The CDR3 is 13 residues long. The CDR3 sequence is CSVEPPGGHGYTF. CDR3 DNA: TGCAGCGTTGAACCCCCAGGGGGCCATGGCTACACCTTC.

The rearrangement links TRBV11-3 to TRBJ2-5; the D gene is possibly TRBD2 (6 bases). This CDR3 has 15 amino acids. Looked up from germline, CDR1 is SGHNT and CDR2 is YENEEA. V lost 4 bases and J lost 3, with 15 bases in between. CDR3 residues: CASSSHRDSEETQYF. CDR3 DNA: TGTGCCAGCAGCTCGCACCGGGACTCCGAAGAGACCCAGTACTTC. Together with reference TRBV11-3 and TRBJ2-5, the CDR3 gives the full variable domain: EAGVVQSPRYKIIEKKQPVAFWCNPISGHNTLYWYLQNLGQGPELLIRYENEEAVDDSQLPKDRFSAERLKGVDSTLKIQPAELGDSAVYLCASSSHRDSEETQYFGPGTRLLVL.

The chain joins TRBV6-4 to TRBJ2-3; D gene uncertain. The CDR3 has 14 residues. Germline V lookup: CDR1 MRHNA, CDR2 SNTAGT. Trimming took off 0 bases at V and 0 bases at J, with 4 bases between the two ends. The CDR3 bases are TGTGCCAGCAGTGACTCGGCCAGCACAGATACGCAGTATTTT. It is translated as CASSDSASTDTQYF.

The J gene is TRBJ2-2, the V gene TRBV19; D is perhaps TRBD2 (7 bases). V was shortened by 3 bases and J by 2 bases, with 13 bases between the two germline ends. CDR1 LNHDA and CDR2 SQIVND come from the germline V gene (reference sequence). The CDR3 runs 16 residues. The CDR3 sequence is CASSIRSGGNTGELFF. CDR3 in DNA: TGTGCCAGTAGTATTAGGTCGGGGGGCAACACCGGGGAGCTGTTTTTT.